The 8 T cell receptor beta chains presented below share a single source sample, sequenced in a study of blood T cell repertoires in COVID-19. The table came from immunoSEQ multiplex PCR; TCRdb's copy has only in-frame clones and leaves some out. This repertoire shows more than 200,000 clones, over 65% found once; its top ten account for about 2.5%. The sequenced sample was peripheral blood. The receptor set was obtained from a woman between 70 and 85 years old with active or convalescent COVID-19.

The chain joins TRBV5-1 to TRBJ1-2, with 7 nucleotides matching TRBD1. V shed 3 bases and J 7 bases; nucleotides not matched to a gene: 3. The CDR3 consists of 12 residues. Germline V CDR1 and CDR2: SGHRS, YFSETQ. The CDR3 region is CASSSQGGGYTF. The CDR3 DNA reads TGCGCCAGCAGCTCCCAGGGGGGTGGCTACACCTTC.

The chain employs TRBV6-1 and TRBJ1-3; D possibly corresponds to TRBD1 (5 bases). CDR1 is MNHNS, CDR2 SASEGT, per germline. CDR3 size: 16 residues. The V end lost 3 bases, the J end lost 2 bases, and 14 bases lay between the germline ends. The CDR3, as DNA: TGTGCCAGCAGTGAGATTAAGGGGTTAGCTGGAAACACCATATATTTT. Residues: CASSEIKGLAGNTIYF.

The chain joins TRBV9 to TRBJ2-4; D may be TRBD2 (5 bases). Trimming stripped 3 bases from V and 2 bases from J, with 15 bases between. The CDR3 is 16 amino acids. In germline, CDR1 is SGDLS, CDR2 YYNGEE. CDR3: CASSGSRDPTKNIQYF. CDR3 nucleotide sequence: TGTGCCAGCAGCGGGTCCCGGGATCCCACCAAAAACATTCAGTACTTC.

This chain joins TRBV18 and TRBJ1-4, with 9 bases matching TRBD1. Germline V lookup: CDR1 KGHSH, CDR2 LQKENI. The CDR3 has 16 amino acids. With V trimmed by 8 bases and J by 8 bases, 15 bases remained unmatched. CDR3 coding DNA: TGTGCCAGCCGAACGGGGGACAGGGAAAGGAACGAAAAACTGTTTTTT. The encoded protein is CASRTGDRERNEKLFF.

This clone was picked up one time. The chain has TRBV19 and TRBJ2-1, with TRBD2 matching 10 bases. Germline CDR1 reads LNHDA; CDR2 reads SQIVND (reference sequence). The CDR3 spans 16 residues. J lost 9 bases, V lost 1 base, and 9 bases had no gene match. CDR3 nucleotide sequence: TGTGCCAGTAGTATAGGCGCTAGCGGGAGTCTAGTTGAGCAGTTCTTC. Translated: CASSIGASGSLVEQFF.

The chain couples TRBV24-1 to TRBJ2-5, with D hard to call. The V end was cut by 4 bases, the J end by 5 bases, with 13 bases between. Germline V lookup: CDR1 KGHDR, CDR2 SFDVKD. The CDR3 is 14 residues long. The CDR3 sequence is CATSDSLSSETQYF. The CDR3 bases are TGTGCCACCAGTGACTCACTTAGTTCGGAGACCCAGTACTTC.

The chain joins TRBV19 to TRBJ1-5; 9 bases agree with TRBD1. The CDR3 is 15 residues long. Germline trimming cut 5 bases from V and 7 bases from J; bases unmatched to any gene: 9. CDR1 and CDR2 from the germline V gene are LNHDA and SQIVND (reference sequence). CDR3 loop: CASSDQTGGTQPQHF. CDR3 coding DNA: TGTGCCAGTAGTGACCAGACAGGGGGAACGCAGCCCCAGCATTTT.

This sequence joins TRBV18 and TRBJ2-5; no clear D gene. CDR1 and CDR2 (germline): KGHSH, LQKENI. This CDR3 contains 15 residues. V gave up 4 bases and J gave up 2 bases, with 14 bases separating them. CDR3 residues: CASSRGVMEQETQYF. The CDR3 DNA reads TGTGCCAGCTCACGTGGCGTCATGGAGCAAGAGACCCAGTACTTC.